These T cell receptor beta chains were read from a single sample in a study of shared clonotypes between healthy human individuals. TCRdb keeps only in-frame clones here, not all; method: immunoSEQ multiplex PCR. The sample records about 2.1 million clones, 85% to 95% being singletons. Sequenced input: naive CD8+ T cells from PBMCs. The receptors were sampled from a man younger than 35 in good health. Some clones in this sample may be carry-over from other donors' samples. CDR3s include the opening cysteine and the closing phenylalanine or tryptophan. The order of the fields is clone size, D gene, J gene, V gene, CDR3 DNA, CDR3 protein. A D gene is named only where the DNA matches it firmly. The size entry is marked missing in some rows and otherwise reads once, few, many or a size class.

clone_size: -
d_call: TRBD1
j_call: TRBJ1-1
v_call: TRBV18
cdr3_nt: TGTGCCAGCTCACGGGCAGACAGGGGGTTGGGTACTGAAGCTTTCTTT
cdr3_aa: CASSRADRGLGTEAFF

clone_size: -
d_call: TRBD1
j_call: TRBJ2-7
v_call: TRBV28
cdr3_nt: TGTGCCAGCAGCCCCTTTGACAGGGACGACTCCGAGCAGTACTTC
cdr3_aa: CASSPFDRDDSEQYF

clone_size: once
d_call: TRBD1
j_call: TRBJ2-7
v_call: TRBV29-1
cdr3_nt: TGCAGCGCCGGGACAGGGTTGGCCTACGAGCAGTACTTC
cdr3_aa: CSAGTGLAYEQYF

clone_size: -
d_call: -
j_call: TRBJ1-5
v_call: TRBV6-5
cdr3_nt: TGTGCCAGCAGTACCGGGACAACGGAAAATCAGCCCCAGCATTTT
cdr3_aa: CASSTGTTENQPQHF

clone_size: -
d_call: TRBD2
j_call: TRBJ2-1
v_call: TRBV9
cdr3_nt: TGTGCCAGCAGCGTAAGAGCGGGAGGAGATAGAAATGAGCAGTTCTTC
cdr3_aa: CASSVRAGGDRNEQFF

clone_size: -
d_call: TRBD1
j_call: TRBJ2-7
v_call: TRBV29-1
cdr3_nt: TGCAGCGCCGACTGGACAGGGGGTTTCTCCTACGAGCAGTACTTC
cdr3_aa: CSADWTGGFSYEQYF

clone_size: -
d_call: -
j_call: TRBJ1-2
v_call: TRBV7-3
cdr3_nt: TGTGCCAGCAGCTTAGCGGGGGGAGGTGGCTACACCTTC
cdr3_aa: CASSLAGGGGYTF

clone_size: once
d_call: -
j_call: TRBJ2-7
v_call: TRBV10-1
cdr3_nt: TGCGCCAGCAGTTACAGGGTCAGGAGCTCCTACGAGCAGTACTTC
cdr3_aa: CASSYRVRSSYEQYF

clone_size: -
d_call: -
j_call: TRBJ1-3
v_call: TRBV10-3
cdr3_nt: TGTGCCATCAGTGAGGAGACGATCTTCTCTGGAAACACCATATATTTT
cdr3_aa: CAISEETIFSGNTIYF

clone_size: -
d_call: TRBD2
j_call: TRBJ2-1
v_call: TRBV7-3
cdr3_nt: TGTGCCAGCAGCATCCATGTAGCGGGGGCCTACAATGAGCAGTTCTTC
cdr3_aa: CASSIHVAGAYNEQFF

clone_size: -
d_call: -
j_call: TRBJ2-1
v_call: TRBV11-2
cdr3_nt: TGTGCCAGCAGCTTCTCTAGCTGGGGTGAGCAGTTCTTC
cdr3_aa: CASSFSSWGEQFF

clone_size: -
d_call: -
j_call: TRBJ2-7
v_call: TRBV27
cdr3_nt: TGTGCCAGCAGCTGGGCACCGGGGGATAGCTACGAGCAGTACTTC
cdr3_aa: CASSWAPGDSYEQYF

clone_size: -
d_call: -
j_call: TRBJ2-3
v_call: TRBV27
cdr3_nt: TGTGCCAGCAGTCCCCTACGGGGGGCGGCCACAGATACGCAGTATTTT
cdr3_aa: CASSPLRGAATDTQYF

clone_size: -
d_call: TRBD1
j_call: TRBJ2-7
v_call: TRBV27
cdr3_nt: TGTGCCAGCAGTTTCCTGGGGCAGGGGGACTACGAGCAGTACTTC
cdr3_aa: CASSFLGQGDYEQYF

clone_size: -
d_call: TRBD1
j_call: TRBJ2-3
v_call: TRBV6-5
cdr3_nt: TGTGCCAGCAGTTACATACAGGGGACAGATACGCAGTATTTT
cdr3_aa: CASSYIQGTDTQYF

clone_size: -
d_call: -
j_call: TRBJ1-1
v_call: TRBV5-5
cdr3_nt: TGTGCCAGCAGCCCGGACTCCTTCGAGGCTTTCTTT
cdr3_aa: CASSPDSFEAFF

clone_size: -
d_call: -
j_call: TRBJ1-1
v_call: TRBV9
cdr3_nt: TGTGCCAGCAGCGTCGGGGATCGGGGGGAGTACACTGAAGCTTTCTTT
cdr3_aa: CASSVGDRGEYTEAFF

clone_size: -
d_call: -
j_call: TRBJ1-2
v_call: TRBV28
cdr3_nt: TGTGCCAGCAGTGAAGAGGAATTCTATGGCTACACCTTC
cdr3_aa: CASSEEEFYGYTF

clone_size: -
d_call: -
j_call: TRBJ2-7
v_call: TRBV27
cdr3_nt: TGTGCCAGCAGTTTCGGGCCGGTCTACGAGCAGTACTTC
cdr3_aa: CASSFGPVYEQYF

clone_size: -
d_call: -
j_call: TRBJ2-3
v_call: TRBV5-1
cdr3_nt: TGCGCCAGCAGGTGGGGTGATACGCAGTATTTT
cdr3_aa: CASRWGDTQYF

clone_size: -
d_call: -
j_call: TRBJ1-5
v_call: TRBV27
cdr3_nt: TGTGCCAGCAGTTTTGACCCAAGGGGCAGCAATCAGCCCCAGCATTTT
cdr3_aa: CASSFDPRGSNQPQHF

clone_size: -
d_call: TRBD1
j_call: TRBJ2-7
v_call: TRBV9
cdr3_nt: TGTGCCAGCAGCGCAAACCGGGACAGGAGTCACGAGCAGTACTTC
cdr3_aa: CASSANRDRSHEQYF

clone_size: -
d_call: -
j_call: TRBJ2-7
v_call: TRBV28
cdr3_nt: TGTGCCAGCAGTCTCCCTAGTGGGGGGGAGCAGTACTTC
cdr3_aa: CASSLPSGGEQYF

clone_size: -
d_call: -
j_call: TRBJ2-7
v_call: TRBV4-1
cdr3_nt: TGCGCCAGCAGCCAAACGACAGGACTCTCCTACGAGCAGTACTTC
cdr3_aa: CASSQTTGLSYEQYF

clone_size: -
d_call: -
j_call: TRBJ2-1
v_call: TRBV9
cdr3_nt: TGTGCCAGCCGGTGCTACCAATGTACCGAGCAGTTCTTC
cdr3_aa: CASRCYQCTEQFF

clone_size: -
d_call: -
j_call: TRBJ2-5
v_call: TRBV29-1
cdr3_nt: TGCAGCGTTGGATGGTGGACGGAGCGAGAGACCCAGTACTTC
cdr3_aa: CSVGWWTERETQYF

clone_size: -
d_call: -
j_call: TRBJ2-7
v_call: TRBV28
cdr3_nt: TGTGCCAGCAGTTACCGGGCCGCCTACGAGCAGTACTTC
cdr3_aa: CASSYRAAYEQYF

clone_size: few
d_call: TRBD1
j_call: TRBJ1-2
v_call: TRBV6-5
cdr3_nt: TGTGCCAGCAGTTACTCTACAGGGGGCTATGGCTACACCTTC
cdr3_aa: CASSYSTGGYGYTF

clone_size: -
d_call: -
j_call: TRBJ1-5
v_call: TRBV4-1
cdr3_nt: TGCGCCAGCAGCCAGGGGTATAGCAATCAGCCCCAGCATTTT
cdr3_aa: CASSQGYSNQPQHF